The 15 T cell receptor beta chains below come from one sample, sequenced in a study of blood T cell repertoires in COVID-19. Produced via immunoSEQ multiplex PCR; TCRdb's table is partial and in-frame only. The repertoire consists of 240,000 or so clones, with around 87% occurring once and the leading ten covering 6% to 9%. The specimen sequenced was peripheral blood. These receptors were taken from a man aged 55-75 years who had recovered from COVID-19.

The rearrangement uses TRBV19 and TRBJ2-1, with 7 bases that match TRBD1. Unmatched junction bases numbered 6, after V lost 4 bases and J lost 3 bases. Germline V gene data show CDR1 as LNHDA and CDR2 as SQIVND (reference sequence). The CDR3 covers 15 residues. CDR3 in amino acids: CASSTTGNFYNEQFF. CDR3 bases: TGTGCCAGTAGTACGACAGGGAACTTCTACAATGAGCAGTTCTTC.

CDR3 sequence: CAWSVSRYNEQFF. CDR3 nucleotide sequence: TGTGCCTGGAGTGTATCTAGGTACAATGAGCAGTTCTTC. The J gene is TRBJ2-1, the V gene TRBV30, with D uncertain. V lost 0 bases to trimming and J lost 4 bases, with 7 bases between them. In germline, CDR1 is GTSNPN, CDR2 SVGIG (reference sequence). The length of the CDR3 is 13 residues. The complete variable domain, with remaining parts taken from reference TRBV30 and TRBJ2-1, reads SQTIHQWPATLVQPVGSPLSLECTVEGTSNPNLYWYRQAAGRGLQLLFYSVGIGQISSEVPQNLSASRPQDRQFILSSKKLLLSDSGFYLCAWSVSRYNEQFFGPGTRLTVL.

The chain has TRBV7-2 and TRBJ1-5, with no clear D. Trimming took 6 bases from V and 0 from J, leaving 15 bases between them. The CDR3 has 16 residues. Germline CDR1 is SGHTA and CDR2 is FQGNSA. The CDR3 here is CASSLPSAYSNQPQHF. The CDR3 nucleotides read TGTGCCAGCAGTTTACCATCCGCCTATAGCAATCAGCCCCAGCATTTT.

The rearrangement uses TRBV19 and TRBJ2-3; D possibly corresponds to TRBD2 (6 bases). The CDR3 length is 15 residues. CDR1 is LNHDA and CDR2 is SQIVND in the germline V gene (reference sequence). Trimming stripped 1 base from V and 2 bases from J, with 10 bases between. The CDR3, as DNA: TGTGCCAGTAGTATAGGCACGGGAGCCACAGATACGCAGTATTTT. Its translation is CASSIGTGATDTQYF.

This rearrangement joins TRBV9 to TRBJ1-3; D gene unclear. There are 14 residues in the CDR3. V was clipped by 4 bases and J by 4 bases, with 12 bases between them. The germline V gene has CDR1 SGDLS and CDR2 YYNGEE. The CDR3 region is CASSTHIMGNTIYF. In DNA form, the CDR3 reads TGTGCCAGCAGCACCCACATCATGGGAAACACCATATATTTT. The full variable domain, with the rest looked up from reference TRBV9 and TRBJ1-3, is DSGVTQTPKHLITATGQRVTLRCSPRSGDLSVYWYQQSLDQGLQFLIQYYNGEERAKGNILERFSAQQFPDLHSELNLSSLELGDSALYFCASSTHIMGNTIYFGEGSWLTVV.

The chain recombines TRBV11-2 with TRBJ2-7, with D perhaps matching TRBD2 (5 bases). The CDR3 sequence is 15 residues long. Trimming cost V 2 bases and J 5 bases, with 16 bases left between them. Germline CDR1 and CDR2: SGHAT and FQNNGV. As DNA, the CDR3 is TGTGCCAGCAGCTTAACTTGGACGGGAAACCACGAGCAGTACGTC. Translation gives CASSLTWTGNHEQYV.

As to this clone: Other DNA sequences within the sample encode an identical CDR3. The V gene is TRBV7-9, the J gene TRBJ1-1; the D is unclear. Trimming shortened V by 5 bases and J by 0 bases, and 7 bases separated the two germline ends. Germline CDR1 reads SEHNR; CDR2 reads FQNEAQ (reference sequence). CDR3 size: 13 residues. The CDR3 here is CASSLIMNTEAFF. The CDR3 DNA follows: TGTGCCAGCAGCCTTATTATGAACACTGAAGCTTTCTTT.

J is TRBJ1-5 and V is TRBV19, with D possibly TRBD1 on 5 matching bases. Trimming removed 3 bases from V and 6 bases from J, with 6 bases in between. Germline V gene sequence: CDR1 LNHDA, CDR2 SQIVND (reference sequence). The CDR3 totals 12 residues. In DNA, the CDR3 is TGTGCCAGTAGTATTGGGGCTCAGCCCCAGCATTTT. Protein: CASSIGAQPQHF.

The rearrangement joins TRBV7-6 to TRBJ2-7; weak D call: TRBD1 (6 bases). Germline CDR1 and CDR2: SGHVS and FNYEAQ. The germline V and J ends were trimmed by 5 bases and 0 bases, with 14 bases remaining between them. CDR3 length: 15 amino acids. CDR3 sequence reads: CASSRHQDSSYEQYF. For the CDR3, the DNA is TGTGCCAGCAGCCGTCACCAGGACAGCTCCTACGAGCAGTACTTC.

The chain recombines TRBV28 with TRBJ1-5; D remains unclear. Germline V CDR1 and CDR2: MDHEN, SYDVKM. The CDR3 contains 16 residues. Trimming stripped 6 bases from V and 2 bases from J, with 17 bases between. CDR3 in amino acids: CASRRREAAGNQPQHF. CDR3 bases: TGTGCCAGCAGACGACGGGAGGCAGCAGGCAATCAGCCCCAGCATTTT.

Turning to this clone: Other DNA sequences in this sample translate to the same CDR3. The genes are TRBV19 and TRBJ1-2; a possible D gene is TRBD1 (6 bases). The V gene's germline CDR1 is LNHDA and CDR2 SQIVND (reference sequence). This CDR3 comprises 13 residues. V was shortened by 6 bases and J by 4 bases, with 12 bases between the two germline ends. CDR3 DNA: TGTGCCAGTAGCTTCCGGGGGGCCTATGGCTACACCTTC. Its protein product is CASSFRGAYGYTF.

CDR3: CASSRDRPGQGAQYF. The CDR3 nucleotides read TGTGCCAGCAGTCGCGACCGACCAGGGCAGGGCGCGCAGTATTTT. The J gene is TRBJ2-3, the V gene TRBV6-5; possibly TRBD1 for D (5 bases). V lost 5 bases and J lost 10, with 22 bases in between. The germline gives CDR1 MNHEY, CDR2 SVGAGI. This CDR3 has 15 residues.

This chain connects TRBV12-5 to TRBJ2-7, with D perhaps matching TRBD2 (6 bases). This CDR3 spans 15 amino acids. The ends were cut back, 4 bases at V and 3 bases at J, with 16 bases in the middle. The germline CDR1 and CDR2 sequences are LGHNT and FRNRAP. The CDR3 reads CASGSPSVVLYEQYF. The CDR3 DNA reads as TGTGCTAGTGGTTCCCCTAGCGTCGTCCTCTACGAGCAGTACTTC.

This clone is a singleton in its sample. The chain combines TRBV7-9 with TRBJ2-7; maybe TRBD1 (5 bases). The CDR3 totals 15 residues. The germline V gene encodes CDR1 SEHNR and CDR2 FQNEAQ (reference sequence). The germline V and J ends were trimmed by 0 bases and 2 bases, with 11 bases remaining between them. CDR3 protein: CASSLAPGPTYEQYF. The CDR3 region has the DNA TGTGCCAGCAGCTTAGCCCCAGGGCCTACCTACGAGCAGTACTTC.

The CDR3 reads CASSQDRGGGNNQPQHF. The CDR3, as DNA: TGCGCCAGCAGCCAAGACAGGGGAGGGGGAAACAATCAGCCCCAGCATTTT. V and J are TRBV4-1 and TRBJ1-5, with D possibly being TRBD1 (6 bases). From germline, CDR1 is MGHRA and CDR2 YSYEKL. The V gene lost 0 bases and the J gene lost 3 bases, with 15 bases spanning the gap. CDR3 size: 17 residues.